This T cell receptor beta chain emerged from a study of T cell changes during pregnancy in multiple sclerosis. Profiled with immunoSEQ multiplex PCR; TCRdb holds only in-frame clones, not every one. The sample has around 88,000 clones; approximately 90% are singletons. Here the sequenced sample was peripheral blood, taken after pregnancy. The sequence came from a female donor in good health, enrolled as a control in a pregnancy study.

In DNA form, the CDR3 reads TGTGCCAGCAGTGAGAGACAGGGAGTGCGAAACACCATATATTTT. This gives the protein CASSERQGVRNTIYF. This chain links TRBV6-1 with TRBJ1-3; 7 bases agree with TRBD1. In germline, CDR1 is MNHNS, CDR2 SASEGT. J gave up 5 bases and V 3 bases, and 7 bases lay outside the gene matches. The CDR3 contains 15 residues.